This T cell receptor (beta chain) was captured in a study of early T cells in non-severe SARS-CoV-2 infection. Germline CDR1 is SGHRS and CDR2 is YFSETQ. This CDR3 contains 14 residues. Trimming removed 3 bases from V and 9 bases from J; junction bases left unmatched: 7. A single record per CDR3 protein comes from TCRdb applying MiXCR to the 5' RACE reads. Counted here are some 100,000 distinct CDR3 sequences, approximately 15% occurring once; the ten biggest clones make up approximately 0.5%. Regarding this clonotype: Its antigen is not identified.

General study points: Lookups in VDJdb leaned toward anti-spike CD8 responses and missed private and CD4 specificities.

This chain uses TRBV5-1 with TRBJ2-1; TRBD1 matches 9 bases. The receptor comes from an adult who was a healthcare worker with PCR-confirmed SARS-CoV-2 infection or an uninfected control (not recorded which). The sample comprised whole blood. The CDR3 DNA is TGCGCCAGCAGCTGGGGGGACAGGGAGGCTGAGCAGTTCTTC. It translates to CASSWGDREAEQFF.